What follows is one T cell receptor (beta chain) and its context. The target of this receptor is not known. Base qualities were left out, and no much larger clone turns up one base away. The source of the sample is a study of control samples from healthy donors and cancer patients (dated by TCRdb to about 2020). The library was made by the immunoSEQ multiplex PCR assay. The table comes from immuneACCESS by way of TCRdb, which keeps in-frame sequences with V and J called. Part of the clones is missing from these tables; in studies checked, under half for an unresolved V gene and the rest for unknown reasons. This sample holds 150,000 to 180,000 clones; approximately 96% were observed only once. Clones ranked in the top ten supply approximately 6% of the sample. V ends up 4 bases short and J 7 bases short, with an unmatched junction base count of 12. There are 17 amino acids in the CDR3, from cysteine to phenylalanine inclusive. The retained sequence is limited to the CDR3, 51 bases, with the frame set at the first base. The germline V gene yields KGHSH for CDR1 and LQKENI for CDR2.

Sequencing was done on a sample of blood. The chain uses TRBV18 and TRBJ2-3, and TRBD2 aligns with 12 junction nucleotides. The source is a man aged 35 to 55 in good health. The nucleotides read TGTGCCAGCTCACGACCCCCCCGGACTAGCGGGGATTATACGCAGTATTTT. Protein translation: CASSRPPRTSGDYTQYF.